The 10 T cell receptor beta chains reported below all come from one sample, sequenced in a study of blood T cell repertoires in COVID-19. Method: immunoSEQ multiplex PCR; TCRdb's copy keeps in-frame clones and lacks some. This table holds approximately 290,000 clones, around 82% found once. The sequenced sample consisted of peripheral blood. The source of these receptors is a person between 70 and 80 years old with COVID-19, enrolled during active disease.

The rearrangement links TRBV11-2 to TRBJ2-3, with TRBD2 identical over 13 bases. V trimming: 3 bases; J trimming: 6 bases; junction bases outside the gene matches: 6. The CDR3 covers 16 residues. Germline CDR1 reads SGHAT; CDR2 reads FQNNGV. This CDR3 reads CASSFTSGGARDTQYF. The CDR3 region has the DNA TGTGCCAGCAGCTTTACTAGCGGGGGGGCCCGGGATACGCAGTATTTT.

This sequence joins TRBV11-2 and TRBJ2-7; D is ambiguous. Germline values: CDR1 SGHAT, CDR2 FQNNGV. This CDR3 has 15 amino acids. Deletions cut 4 bases from V and 7 bases from J, with 20 bases between. Here the CDR3 reads CASSSTRELGREQYF. For the CDR3, the DNA is TGTGCCAGCAGCTCGACCCGCGAGCTAGGCCGGGAGCAGTACTTC.

This sequence joins TRBV28 and TRBJ1-1; no definite D call. Trimming shortened V by 6 bases and J by 14 bases, and 19 bases separated the two germline ends. Looked up from germline, CDR1 is MDHEN and CDR2 is SYDVKM. CDR3 size: 12 residues. The CDR3 region is CASSLGLVVLFF. The CDR3 DNA is TGTGCCAGCAGCCTGGGTCTAGTAGTTCTGTTCTTT. The full variable domain, its missing parts supplied by reference TRBV28 and TRBJ1-1, is DVKVTQSSRYLVKRTGEKVFLECVQDMDHENMFWYRQDPGLGLRLIYFSYDVKMKEKGDIPEGYSVSREKKERFSLILESASTNQTSMYLCASSLGLVVLFFGQGTRLTVV.

V is TRBV7-3 and J is TRBJ2-1; D uncertain. Germline-derived CDR1 and CDR2 are SGHTA and FQGTGA. The V end was cut by 0 bases, the J end by 5 bases, with 5 bases between. This CDR3 spans 13 amino acids. CDR3 DNA sequence: TGTGCCAGCAGCTTAACTGTAGACAATGAGCAGTTCTTC. Encoded protein: CASSLTVDNEQFF.

This clone occurred once. The chain couples TRBV13 to TRBJ1-5; D unclear. Trimming stripped 0 bases from V and 6 bases from J, with 12 bases between. Germline V gene data show CDR1 as PRHDT and CDR2 as FYEKMQ (reference sequence). The CDR3 has 15 amino acids. The CDR3 is CASSLGRGLGQPQHF. For the CDR3, the DNA is TGTGCCAGCAGCTTAGGCCGAGGGCTGGGTCAGCCCCAGCATTTT. Full variable domain (outside the CDR3, taken from reference TRBV13 and TRBJ1-5): AAGVIQSPRHLIKEKRETATLKCYPIPRHDTVYWYQQGPGQDPQFLISFYEKMQSDKGSIPDRFSAQQFSDYHSELNMSSLELGDSALYFCASSLGRGLGQPQHFGDGTRLSIL.

This rearrangement joins TRBV19 to TRBJ1-3; tentative D call: TRBD1 (5 bases). V was pared by 3 bases and J by 0 bases, with 18 bases between. This CDR3 region has 18 residues. In germline, CDR1 is LNHDA, CDR2 SQIVND (reference sequence). DNA of the CDR3: TGTGCCAGTAGTATTCGTCTCGGGGGAGTAGGCTCTGGAAACACCATATATTTT. It is translated as CASSIRLGGVGSGNTIYF.

V and J are TRBV27 and TRBJ2-2, with 8 bases identical to TRBD1. With 6 bases clipped from V and 3 bases from J, the junction kept 6 bases outside the gene matches. CDR1 and CDR2 (germline): MNHEY, SMNVEV (reference sequence). CDR3 length equals 15 residues. As DNA, the CDR3 is TGTGCCAGCAGCGGACAGGGTGAGGACACCGGGGAGCTGTTTTTT. Protein product: CASSGQGEDTGELFF.

The chain combines TRBV9 with TRBJ2-7, with 14 positions matching TRBD2. Germline CDR1 reads SGDLS; CDR2 reads YYNGEE. The CDR3 consists of 15 residues. The ends lost 3 bases at V and 2 bases at J; junction bases unmatched: 1. The CDR3 reads CASSEGLAGAYEQYF. The CDR3 DNA reads as TGTGCCAGCAGCGAGGGACTAGCGGGGGCCTACGAGCAGTACTTC.

The genes are TRBV2 and TRBJ2-3, with 8 bases that match TRBD2. The CDR3 consists of 16 residues. Germline V gene data show CDR1 as SNHLY and CDR2 as FYNNEI. V was pared by 6 bases and J by 4 bases, with 12 bases of the junction left unmatched. CDR3 in amino acids: CASRTLAGSKADTQYF. CDR3 sequence (DNA): TGTGCCAGCAGGACTTTAGCGGGAAGTAAGGCAGATACGCAGTATTTT.

The genes are TRBV7-8 and TRBJ2-2, with a weak D call TRBD2 (6 bases). The CDR3 is made up of 15 amino acids. CDR1 and CDR2 from the germline V gene are SGHVS and FQNEAQ. The V end lost 2 bases, the J end lost 3 bases, and 10 bases lay between the germline ends. Here the CDR3 DNA reads TGTGCCAGCAGCTTAAGGTGGGAGGACACCGGGGAGCTGTTTTTT. It yields the protein CASSLRWEDTGELFF. The full variable domain, its missing parts supplied by reference TRBV7-8 and TRBJ2-2, is GAGVSQSPRYKVAKRGQDVALRCDPISGHVSLFWYQQALGQGPEFLTYFQNEAQLDKSGLPSDRFFAERPEGSVSTLKIQRTQQEDSAVYLCASSLRWEDTGELFFGEGSRLTVL.